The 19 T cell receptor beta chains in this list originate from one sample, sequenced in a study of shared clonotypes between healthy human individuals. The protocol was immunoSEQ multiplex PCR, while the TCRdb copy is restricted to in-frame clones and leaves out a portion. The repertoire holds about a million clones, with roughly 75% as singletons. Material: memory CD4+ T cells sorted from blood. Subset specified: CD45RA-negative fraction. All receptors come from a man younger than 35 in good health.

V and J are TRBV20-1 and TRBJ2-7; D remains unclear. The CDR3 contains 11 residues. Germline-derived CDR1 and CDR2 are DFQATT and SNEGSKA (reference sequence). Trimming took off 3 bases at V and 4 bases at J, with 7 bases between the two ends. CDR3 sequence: CSASFGYEQYF. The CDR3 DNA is TGCAGTGCTAGTTTCGGTTACGAGCAGTACTTC.

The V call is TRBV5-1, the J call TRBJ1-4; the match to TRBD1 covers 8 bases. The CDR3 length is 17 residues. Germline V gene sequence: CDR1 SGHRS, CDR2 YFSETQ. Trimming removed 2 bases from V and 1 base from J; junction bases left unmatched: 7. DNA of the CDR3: TGCGCCAGCAGCTTATCAGGGGGCGCGGGAACTAATGAAAAACTGTTTTTT. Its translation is CASSLSGGAGTNEKLFF.

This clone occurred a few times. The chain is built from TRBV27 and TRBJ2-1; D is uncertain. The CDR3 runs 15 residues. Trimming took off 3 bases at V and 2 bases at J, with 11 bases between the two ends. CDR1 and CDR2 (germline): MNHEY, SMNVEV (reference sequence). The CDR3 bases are TGTGCCAGCAGTTTTCCCCGTGCGGCCTACAATGAGCAGTTCTTC. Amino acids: CASSFPRAAYNEQFF.

Written as DNA, the CDR3 is TGTGCCTGGAGTGCCCAATTAAGGGGCTACACCTTC. It is translated as CAWSAQLRGYTF. The genes are TRBV30 and TRBJ1-2; D is ambiguous. The V and J ends lost 1 base and 8 bases respectively, with 11 bases between them. The CDR3 is 12 residues long. Germline CDR1 and CDR2: GTSNPN and SVGIG (reference sequence).

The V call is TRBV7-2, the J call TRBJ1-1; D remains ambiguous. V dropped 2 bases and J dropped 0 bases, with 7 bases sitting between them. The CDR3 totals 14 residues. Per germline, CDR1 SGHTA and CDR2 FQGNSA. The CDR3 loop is CASSLSLLNTEAFF. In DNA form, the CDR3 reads TGTGCCAGCAGCTTATCGCTACTGAACACTGAAGCTTTCTTT.

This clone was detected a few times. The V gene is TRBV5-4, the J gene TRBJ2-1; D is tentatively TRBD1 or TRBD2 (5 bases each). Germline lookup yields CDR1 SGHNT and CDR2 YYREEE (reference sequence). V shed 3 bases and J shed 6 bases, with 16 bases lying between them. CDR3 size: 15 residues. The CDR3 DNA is TGTGCCAGCAGCTCCGGGACGGAGCCTCTCAATGAGCAGTTCTTC. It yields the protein CASSSGTEPLNEQFF.

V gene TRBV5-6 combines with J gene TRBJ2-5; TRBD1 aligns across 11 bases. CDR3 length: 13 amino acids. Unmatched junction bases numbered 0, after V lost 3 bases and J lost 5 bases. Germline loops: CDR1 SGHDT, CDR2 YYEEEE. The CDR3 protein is CASSWDRGETQYF. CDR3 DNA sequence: TGTGCCAGCAGCTGGGACAGGGGGGAGACCCAGTACTTC.

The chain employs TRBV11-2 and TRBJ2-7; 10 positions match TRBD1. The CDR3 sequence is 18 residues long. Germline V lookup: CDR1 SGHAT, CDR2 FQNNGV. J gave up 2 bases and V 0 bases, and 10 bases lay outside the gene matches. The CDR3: CASSLDRAGTGAPYEQYF. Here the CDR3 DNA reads TGTGCCAGCAGCTTAGATCGGGCGGGGACAGGGGCACCCTACGAGCAGTACTTC.

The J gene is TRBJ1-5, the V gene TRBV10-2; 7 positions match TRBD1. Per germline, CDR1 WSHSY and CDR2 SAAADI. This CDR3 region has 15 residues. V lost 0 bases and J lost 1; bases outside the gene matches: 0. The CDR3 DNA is TGCGCCAGCAGTGAGTCGGACAGGAGCAATCAGCCCCAGCATTTT. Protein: CASSESDRSNQPQHF.

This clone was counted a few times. CDR3 in amino acids: CASSSPRPTQNRGTQYF. CDR3 coding DNA: TGTGCCAGCAGTTCCCCCCGCCCGACACAAAACCGTGGGACCCAGTACTTC. J is TRBJ2-5 and V is TRBV27; D call uncertain. Trimming shortened V by 4 bases and J by 7 bases, and 25 bases separated the two germline ends. Germline-derived CDR1 and CDR2 are MNHEY and SMNVEV (reference sequence). The CDR3 runs 17 residues.

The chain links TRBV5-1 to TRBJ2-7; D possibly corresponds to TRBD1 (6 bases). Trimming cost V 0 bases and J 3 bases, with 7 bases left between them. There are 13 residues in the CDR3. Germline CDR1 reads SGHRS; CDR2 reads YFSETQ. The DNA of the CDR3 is TGCGCCAGCAGCTTGGGACAGGACTACGAGCAGTACTTC. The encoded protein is CASSLGQDYEQYF.

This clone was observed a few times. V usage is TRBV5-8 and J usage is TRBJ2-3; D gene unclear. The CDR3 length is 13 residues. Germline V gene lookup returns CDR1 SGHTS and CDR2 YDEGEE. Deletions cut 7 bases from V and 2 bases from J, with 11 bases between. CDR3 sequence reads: CASGKRNTDTQYF. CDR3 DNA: TGTGCCAGCGGGAAACGGAACACAGATACGCAGTATTTT.

This CDR3 is CASSQEIGGGYGYTF. CDR3 DNA sequence: TGTGCCAGCAGCCAAGAGATTGGGGGGGGCTATGGCTACACCTTC. V is TRBV4-2 and J is TRBJ1-2; TRBD1 might be the D (5 bases). The CDR3 sequence is 15 residues long. V dropped 0 bases and J dropped 4 bases, with 12 bases sitting between them. In germline, CDR1 is LGHNA, CDR2 YNFKEQ.

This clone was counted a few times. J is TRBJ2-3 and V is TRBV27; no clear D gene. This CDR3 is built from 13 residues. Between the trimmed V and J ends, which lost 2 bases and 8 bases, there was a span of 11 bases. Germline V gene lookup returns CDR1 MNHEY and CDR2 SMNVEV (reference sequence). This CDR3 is CASSLAPSGTQYF. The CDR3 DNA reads TGTGCCAGCAGTTTAGCTCCGAGTGGTACGCAGTATTTT.

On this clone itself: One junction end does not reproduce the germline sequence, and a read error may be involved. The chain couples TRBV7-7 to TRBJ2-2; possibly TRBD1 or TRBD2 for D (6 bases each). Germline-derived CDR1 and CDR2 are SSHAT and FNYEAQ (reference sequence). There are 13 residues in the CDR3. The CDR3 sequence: CASSRRGAGELFF. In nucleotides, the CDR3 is TGTGCTAGCAGCCGAAGGGGGGCCGGGGAGCTGTTTTTT.

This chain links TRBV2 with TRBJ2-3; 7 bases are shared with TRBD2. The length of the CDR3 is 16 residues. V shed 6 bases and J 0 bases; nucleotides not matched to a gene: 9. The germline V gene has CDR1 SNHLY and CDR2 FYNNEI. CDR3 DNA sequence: TGTGCCAGCAGGGGGATTCTAGCGGCTAGCACAGATACGCAGTATTTT. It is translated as CASRGILAASTDTQYF.

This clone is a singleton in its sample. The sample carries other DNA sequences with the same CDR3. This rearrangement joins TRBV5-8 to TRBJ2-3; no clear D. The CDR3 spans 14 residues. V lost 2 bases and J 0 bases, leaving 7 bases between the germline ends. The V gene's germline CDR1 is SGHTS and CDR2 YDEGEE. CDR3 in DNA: TGTGCCAGCAGCTTCGGTAGGAGCACAGATACGCAGTATTTT. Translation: CASSFGRSTDTQYF.

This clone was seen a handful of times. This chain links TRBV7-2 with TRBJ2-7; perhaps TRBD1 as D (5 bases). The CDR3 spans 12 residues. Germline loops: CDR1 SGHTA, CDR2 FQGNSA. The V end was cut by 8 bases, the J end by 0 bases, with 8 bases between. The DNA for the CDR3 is TGTGCCAGCGGGGCTTCCTCCTACGAGCAGTACTTC. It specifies CASGASSYEQYF.

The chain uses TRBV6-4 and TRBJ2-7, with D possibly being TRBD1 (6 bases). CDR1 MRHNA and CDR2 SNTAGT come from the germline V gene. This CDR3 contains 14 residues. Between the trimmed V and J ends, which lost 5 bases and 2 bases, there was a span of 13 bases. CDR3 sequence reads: CASSRDTGAYEQYF. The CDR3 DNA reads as TGTGCCAGCAGTCGGGACACTGGGGCCTACGAGCAGTACTTC.